This paragraph covers one T cell receptor (beta chain) sequence. V dropped 3 bases and J dropped 0; count of bases not matched to a gene: 6. Germline V CDR1 and CDR2: KGHSH, LQKENI. The CDR3 is 17 residues long. As originally analysed: Reference gene primer amplification yielded estimated nucleated cell counts. This table comes from immunoSEQ multiplex PCR, and its TCRdb copy is limited to in-frame clones, with some not included. V and J calls and clone size are as listed in that table; D and trimming were resolved from the DNA. This repertoire shows about 87,000 clones, roughly 88% found once; its top ten account for less than 4%. It was during active infection that Seattle patients were enrolled and then longitudinally followed. This record belongs to a study of blood T cell repertoires in COVID-19. The overall study: Researchers got acute and convalescent COVID-19 samples from the United States, Italy and Spain. Sources were T cells, B-cell-depleted T cells, or PBMCs; the material itself was cDNA or gDNA.

The sample consisted of peripheral blood. The chain has TRBV18 and TRBJ2-7, with 12 bases identical to TRBD2. The clonotype originates from an elderly woman with COVID-19, enrolled during active disease. CDR3: CASSPSTSGRSSYEQYF. The CDR3, as DNA: TGTGCCAGCTCACCGAGCACTAGCGGGAGGAGCTCCTACGAGCAGTACTTC.